These 13 T cell receptor beta chains were all obtained from the same sample, sequenced in a study of T cell repertoires in cytomegalovirus infection. TCRdb re-analysed the reads in MiXCR, keeping a single row per CDR3 protein. The sample lists 740,000 or so distinct CDR3 sequences, 35% occurring once. The specimen sequenced was PBMCs. Receptors originate from a human donor in good health (CMV status not recorded). Some clones in this sample may be carry-over from other donors' samples.

The chain joins TRBV28 to TRBJ1-1; maybe TRBD1 (6 bases). Trimming took off 5 bases at V and 11 bases at J, with 21 bases between the two ends. Germline lookup yields CDR1 MDHEN and CDR2 SYDVKM. CDR3 size: 14 residues. The chain's CDR3 is CASSGRGRIVGAFF. DNA for the CDR3: TGTGCCAGCAGTGGCAGGGGAAGGATCGTGGGCGCTTTCTTT.

This clonotype was seen only a few times. The rearrangement links TRBV7-9 to TRBJ1-5; possibly TRBD1 for D (6 bases). This CDR3 has 19 residues. Trimming removed 6 bases from V and 0 bases from J, with 24 bases in between. The germline CDR1 and CDR2 sequences are SEHNR and FQNEAQ (reference sequence). CDR3 in amino acids: CASSFPTGGADGSNQPQHF. The DNA for the CDR3 is TGTGCCAGCAGTTTTCCAACCGGGGGGGCGGACGGTAGCAATCAGCCCCAGCATTTT.

This clonotype was observed a few times. The chain carries TRBV5-6 and TRBJ2-7; tentatively, D is TRBD1 or TRBD2 (5 bases each). Per the germline V gene, CDR1 is SGHDT and CDR2 is YYEEEE. Deletions cut 0 bases from V and 0 bases from J, with 16 bases between. The CDR3 is 17 amino acids. The CDR3 DNA follows: TGTGCCAGCAGCTTGGACTCCGGGACCCGGCCCTCCTACGAGCAGTACTTC. Translated: CASSLDSGTRPSYEQYF.

V gene TRBV20-1 combines with J gene TRBJ2-3, with TRBD2 matching 13 bases. V dropped 3 bases and J dropped 2; count of bases not matched to a gene: 5. The CDR3 has 16 amino acids. In germline, CDR1 is DFQATT, CDR2 SNEGSKA (reference sequence). CDR3 bases: TGCAGTGCTAGTGGGGGACTAGCGGGGTACACAGATACGCAGTATTTT. This gives the protein CSASGGLAGYTDTQYF.

The chain recombines TRBV30 with TRBJ2-6; D not resolved. Per germline, CDR1 GTSNPN and CDR2 SVGIG (reference sequence). Trimming removed 5 bases at V and 3 bases at J, with 20 bases between. There are 17 residues in the CDR3. CDR3 DNA sequence: TGTGCCTGGCTTACTCCAAGCAGGTTGGGTGGGGCCAACGTCCTGACTTTC. Amino acid sequence: CAWLTPSRLGGANVLTF.

The J gene is TRBJ1-1, the V gene TRBV20-1; no reliable D call. The germline gives CDR1 DFQATT, CDR2 SNEGSKA (reference sequence). The CDR3 runs to 12 residues. V gave up 7 bases and J gave up 3 bases, with 12 bases separating them. As DNA, the CDR3 is TGCAGTGTTTCGTCTGGTGACACTGAAGCTTTCTTT. The encoded protein is CSVSSGDTEAFF.

This clonotype was found a few times. The genes are TRBV7-6 and TRBJ1-4; D not resolved. Trimming cost V 5 bases and J 2 bases, with 9 bases left between them. Germline CDR1 reads SGHVS; CDR2 reads FNYEAQ. This CDR3 has 14 residues. CDR3 sequence reads: CASSPTRTNEKLFF. CDR3 in DNA: TGTGCCAGCAGCCCGACCCGCACTAATGAAAAACTGTTTTTT.

The chain is built from TRBV20-1 and TRBJ2-2; 15 bases match TRBD2. The CDR3 consists of 18 residues. Germline V gene lookup returns CDR1 DFQATT and CDR2 SNEGSKA (reference sequence). Losses at the gene ends were 5 bases for V and 5 bases for J; bases not matched to a gene: 12. The CDR3 is CSAPYGLAGGPGTGELFF. The CDR3 DNA follows: TGCAGTGCTCCTTACGGACTAGCGGGAGGGCCGGGGACCGGGGAGCTGTTTTTT.

In its sample, this clonotype was seen a few times. This chain joins TRBV6-5 and TRBJ1-1; 7 nucleotides line up with TRBD1. This CDR3 region has 16 residues. Germline trimming cut 0 bases from V and 5 bases from J; bases unmatched to any gene: 9. CDR1 is MNHEY and CDR2 is SVGAGI in the germline V gene. The CDR3 DNA follows: TGTGCCAGCAGTTACTCCGTGACAGGGAGGAATACTGAAGCTTTCTTT. Translation gives CASSYSVTGRNTEAFF.

This clonotype appeared a single time. The chain employs TRBV12-3 or TRBV12-4 and TRBJ1-4, with 11 bases aligning to TRBD1. V shed 3 bases, J shed 3 bases, and the junction held 3 bases outside the gene matches. The CDR3 is 16 amino acids. The CDR3 spells CASSFPGQGANEKLFF. DNA for the CDR3: TGTGCCAGCAGTTTTCCGGGACAGGGGGCTAATGAAAAACTGTTTTTT.

This clonotype was seen a few times. The rearrangement joins TRBV7-8 to TRBJ1-2; possible D gene TRBD1, 6 bases. The germline V gene has CDR1 SGHVS and CDR2 FQNEAQ. The CDR3 totals 16 residues. V was pared by 0 bases and J by 7 bases, with 18 bases between. CDR3 loop: CASSLARGLMGAGYTF. The DNA for the CDR3 is TGTGCCAGCAGCTTAGCCCGCGGGTTAATGGGGGCTGGCTACACCTTC.

This clonotype has a handful of counts. The chain recombines TRBV6-2 or TRBV6-3 with TRBJ2-1, with unresolved D. The CDR3 covers 15 residues. V was trimmed by 4 bases and J by 2 bases, leaving 12 bases between them. Germline CDR1 and CDR2: MNHEY and SVGEGT. In nucleotides, the CDR3 is TGTGCCAGCAGTTCAAGGCTCAAGGCCTACAATGAGCAGTTCTTC. As protein: CASSSRLKAYNEQFF.

The chain is built from TRBV7-2 and TRBJ2-7; maybe TRBD1 (6 bases). This CDR3 has 15 amino acids. V lost 6 bases, J lost 2 bases, and 17 bases lay in between. The germline gives CDR1 SGHTA, CDR2 FQGNSA. CDR3 in amino acids: CASSLQGGDTYEQYF. CDR3 DNA: TGTGCCAGCAGTTTACAGGGTGGAGATACCTACGAGCAGTACTTC.